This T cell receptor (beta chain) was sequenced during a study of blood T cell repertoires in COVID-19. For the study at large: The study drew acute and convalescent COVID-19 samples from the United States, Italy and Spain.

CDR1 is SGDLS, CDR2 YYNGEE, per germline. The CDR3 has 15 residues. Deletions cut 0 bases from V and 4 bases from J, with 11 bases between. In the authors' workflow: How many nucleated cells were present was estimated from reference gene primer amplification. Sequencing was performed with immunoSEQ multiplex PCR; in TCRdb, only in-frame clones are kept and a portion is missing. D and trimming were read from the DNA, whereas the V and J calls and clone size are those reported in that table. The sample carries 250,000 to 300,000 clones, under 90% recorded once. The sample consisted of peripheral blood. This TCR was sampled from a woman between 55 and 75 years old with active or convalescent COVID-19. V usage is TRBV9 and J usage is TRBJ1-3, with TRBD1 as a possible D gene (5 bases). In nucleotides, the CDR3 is TGTGCCAGCAGCGTAGTTGAAGGGGCGGGAAACACCATATATTTT. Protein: CASSVVEGAGNTIYF.